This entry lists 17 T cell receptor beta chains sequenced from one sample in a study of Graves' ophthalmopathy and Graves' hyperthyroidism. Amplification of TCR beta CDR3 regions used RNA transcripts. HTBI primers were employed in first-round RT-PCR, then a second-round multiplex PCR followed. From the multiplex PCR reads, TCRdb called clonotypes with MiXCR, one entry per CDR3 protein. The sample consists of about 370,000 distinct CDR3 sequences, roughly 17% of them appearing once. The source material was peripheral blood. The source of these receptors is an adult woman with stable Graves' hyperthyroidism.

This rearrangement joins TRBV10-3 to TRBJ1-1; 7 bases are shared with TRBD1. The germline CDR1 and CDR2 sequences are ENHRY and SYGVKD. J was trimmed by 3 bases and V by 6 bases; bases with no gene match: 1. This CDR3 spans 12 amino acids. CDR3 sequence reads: CAISGTDTEAFF. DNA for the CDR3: TGTGCCATCAGCGGGACAGACACTGAAGCTTTCTTT.

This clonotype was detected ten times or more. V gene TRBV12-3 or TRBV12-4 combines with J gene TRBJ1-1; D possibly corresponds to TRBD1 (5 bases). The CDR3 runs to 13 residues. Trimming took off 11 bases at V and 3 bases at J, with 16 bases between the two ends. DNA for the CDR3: TGTGCCGGGAGGCAATCAGGGTACACTGAAGCTTTCTTT. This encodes CAGRQSGYTEAFF.

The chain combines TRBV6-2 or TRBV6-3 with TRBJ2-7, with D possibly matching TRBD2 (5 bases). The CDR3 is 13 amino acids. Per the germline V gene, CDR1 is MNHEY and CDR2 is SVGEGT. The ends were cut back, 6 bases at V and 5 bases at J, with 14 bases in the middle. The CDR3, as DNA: TGTGCCAGCAGGCGACGAGCGGTCAACGAGCAGTACTTC. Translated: CASRRRAVNEQYF.

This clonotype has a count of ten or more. The CDR3 DNA sequence: TGTGCCAGCAGTCAAAGGACAGGGGACTATGGCTACACCTTC. As protein: CASSQRTGDYGYTF. The V and J genes are TRBV2 and TRBJ1-2; 9 bases fit TRBD1. The CDR3 covers 14 residues. V shed 5 bases and J 3 bases; nucleotides not matched to a gene: 4. The germline V gene has CDR1 SNHLY and CDR2 FYNNEI. The full variable domain, in which reference TRBV2 and TRBJ1-2 provide the parts outside the CDR3, is EPEVTQTPSHQVTQMGQEVILRCVPISNHLYFYWYRQILGQKVEFLVSFYNNEISEKSEIFDDQFSVERPDGSNFTLKIRSTKLEDSAMYFCASSQRTGDYGYTFGSGTRLTVV.

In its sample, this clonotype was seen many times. The chain's CDR3 is CASSLDRGRPTEAFF. CDR3 DNA sequence: TGCGCCAGCAGCTTGGACAGGGGAAGACCCACTGAAGCTTTCTTT. The chain combines TRBV5-1 with TRBJ1-1, with TRBD1 matching over 7 bases. CDR1 and CDR2 (germline): SGHRS, YFSETQ. This CDR3 comprises 15 residues. V lost 0 bases and J lost 4; bases outside the gene matches: 6.

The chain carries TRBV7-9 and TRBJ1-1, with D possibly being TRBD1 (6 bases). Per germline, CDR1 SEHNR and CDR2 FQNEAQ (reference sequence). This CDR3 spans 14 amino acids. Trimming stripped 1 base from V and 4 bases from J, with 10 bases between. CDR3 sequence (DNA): TGTGCCAGCAGCTTAGTAGCAGGGGCCACTGAAGCTTTCTTT. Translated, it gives CASSLVAGATEAFF.

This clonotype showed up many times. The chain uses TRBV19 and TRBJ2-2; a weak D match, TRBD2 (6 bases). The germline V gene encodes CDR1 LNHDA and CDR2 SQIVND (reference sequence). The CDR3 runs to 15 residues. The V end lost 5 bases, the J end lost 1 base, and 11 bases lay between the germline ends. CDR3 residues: CASSQAGMNTGELFF. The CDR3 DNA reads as TGTGCCAGTAGTCAAGCGGGCATGAACACCGGGGAGCTGTTTTTT.

This CDR3 reads CASSPIGQANTEAFF. The CDR3 DNA follows: TGTGCCAGCAGTCCTATCGGACAGGCGAACACTGAAGCTTTCTTT. The chain has TRBV12-3 or TRBV12-4 and TRBJ1-1; 7 nucleotides align to TRBD1. Trimming took 5 bases from V and 1 from J; bases not matched to a gene: 7. The CDR3 has 15 residues.

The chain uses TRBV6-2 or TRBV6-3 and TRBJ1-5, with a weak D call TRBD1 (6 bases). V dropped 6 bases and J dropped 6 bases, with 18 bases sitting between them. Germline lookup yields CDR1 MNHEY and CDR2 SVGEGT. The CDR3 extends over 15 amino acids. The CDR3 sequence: CASSHKQDSGQPQHF. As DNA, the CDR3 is TGTGCCAGCAGCCATAAGCAGGACAGCGGTCAGCCCCAGCATTTT.

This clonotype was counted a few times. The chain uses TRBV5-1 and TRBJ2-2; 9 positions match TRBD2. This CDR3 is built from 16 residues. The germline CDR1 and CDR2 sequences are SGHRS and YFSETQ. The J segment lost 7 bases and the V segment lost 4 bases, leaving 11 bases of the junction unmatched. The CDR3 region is CASSGTSGPPVGELFF. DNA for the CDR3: TGCGCCAGCAGCGGAACTAGCGGGCCTCCCGTCGGGGAGCTGTTTTTT.

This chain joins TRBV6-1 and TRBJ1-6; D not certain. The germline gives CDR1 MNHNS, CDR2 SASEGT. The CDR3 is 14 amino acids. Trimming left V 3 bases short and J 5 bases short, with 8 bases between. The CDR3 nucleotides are TGTGCCAGCAGTGACCGATTCAATAATTCACCCCTCCACTTT. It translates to CASSDRFNNSPLHF.

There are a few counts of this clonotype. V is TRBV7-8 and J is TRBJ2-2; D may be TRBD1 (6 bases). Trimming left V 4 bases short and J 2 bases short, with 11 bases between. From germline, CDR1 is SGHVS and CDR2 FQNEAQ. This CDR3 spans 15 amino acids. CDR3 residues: CASSYRVQNTGELFF. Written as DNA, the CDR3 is TGTGCCAGCAGCTACAGGGTCCAAAACACCGGGGAGCTGTTTTTT.

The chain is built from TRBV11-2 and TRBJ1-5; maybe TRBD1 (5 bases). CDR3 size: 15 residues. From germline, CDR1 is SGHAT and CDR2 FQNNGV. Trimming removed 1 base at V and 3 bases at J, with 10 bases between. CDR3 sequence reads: CASSLGPGVNQPQHF. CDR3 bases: TGTGCCAGCAGCTTAGGACCGGGGGTCAATCAGCCCCAGCATTTT.

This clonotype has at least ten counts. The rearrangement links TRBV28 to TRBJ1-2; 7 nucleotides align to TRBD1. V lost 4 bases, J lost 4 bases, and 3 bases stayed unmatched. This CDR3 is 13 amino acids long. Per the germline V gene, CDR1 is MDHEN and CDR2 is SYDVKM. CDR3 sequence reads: CASSSGTAYGYTF. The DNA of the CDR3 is TGTGCCAGCAGTTCCGGGACAGCCTATGGCTACACCTTC.

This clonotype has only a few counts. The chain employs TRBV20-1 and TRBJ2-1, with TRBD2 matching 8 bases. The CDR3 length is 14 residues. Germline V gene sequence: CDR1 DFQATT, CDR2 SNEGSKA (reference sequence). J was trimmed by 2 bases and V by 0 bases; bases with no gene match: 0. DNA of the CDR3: TGCAGTGCTAGAGATAGCGGGACCTACAATGAGCAGTTCTTC. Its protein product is CSARDSGTYNEQFF.

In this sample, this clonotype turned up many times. Here the CDR3 DNA reads TGTGCCAGCAGCCAAGACAGGGGGCGGTACGAGCAGTACTTC. It specifies CASSQDRGRYEQYF. This chain uses TRBV11-1 with TRBJ2-7; 10 bases match TRBD1. Germline-derived CDR1 and CDR2 are SGHAT and FQDESV (reference sequence). CDR3 length equals 14 residues. V lost 5 bases, J lost 4 bases, and 5 bases stayed unmatched. Filled out from reference TRBV11-1 and TRBJ2-7, the complete variable domain reads EAEVAQSPRYKITEKSQAVAFWCDPISGHATLYWYRQILGQGPELLVQFQDESVVDDSQLPKDRFSAERLKGVDSTLKIQPAELGDSAMYLCASSQDRGRYEQYFGPGTRLTVT.

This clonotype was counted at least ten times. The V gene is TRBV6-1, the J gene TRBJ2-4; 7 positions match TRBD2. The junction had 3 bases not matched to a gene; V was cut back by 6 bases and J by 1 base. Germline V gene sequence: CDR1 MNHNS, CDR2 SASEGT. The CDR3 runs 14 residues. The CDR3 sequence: CASRRGGAKNIQYF. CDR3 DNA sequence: TGTGCCAGCAGGCGGGGAGGGGCCAAAAACATTCAGTACTTC.